The text below deals with one T cell receptor beta chain. Its antigen is unknown. No quality values exist for individual bases; no much larger clone is one base distant. This record belongs to a study of blood T cell repertoires in COVID-19 (dated by TCRdb to 2019 to 2021). At the level of the whole study: Collaborator samples came from the United States, Italy and Spain and covered acute and convalescent phases of COVID-19. Subjects who had been exposed to COVID-19, were actively infected with it, or had recovered from it provided the deeply sampled blood TCRbeta repertoires that made up the dataset. Nearly every sample came with metadata listing a de-identified subject ID, COVID-19 status, age in years and sex. Where available, HLA class I and class II types were obtained from metadata supplied by the sample provider rather than from assay-based typing. A freely available public database, intended as a resource for researchers studying the immune response to SARS-CoV-2, is where the repertoires were released. Samples were obtained from the ongoing ImmuneRACE study (first 160 participants) and from roughly 1,300 subjects provided by 6 global collaborators. The prospective study material was composed of cDNA or gDNA derived from T cells, B-cell-depleted T cells, or PBMCs.

The collaborating institutions used their own protocols to collect whole blood in K2EDTA tubes. Collaborator samples were shipped for TCRbeta analysis as frozen whole blood, isolated PBMCs, or DNA extracted from either sample type. The junction carries 8 bases between V and J, which are trimmed by 2 bases and 4 bases respectively. CDR1 and CDR2 (SGDLS, YYNGEE) derive from the germline V gene. The CDR3 starts with the cysteine, ends with the phenylalanine, and has 13 residues. Of the read, only the CDR3 DNA is kept; its 39 bases are in frame from base 1. The immunoSEQ Assay, a bias-controlled multiplex PCR, was used to amplify TCRbeta CDR3 regions from genomic DNA. On the study's bioinformatics: Within the assay, amplification of reference gene primers was used to estimate how many nucleated cells each sample contained. To quantify the absolute abundance of each unique TCRbeta CDR3 rearrangement, sequence reads were collapsed and filtered. For each sample, productive Simpson clonality was calculated as the square root of Simpson's diversity index over productive rearrangements. TCRdb limited this immuneACCESS table to in-frame rearrangements with V and J called. A share of clones is missing; checked studies link under half to unresolved V genes, and the rest is unexplained. The DNA gave D and trimming, while V, J and clone size come from that table. This sample holds about 50,000 clones; over 75% were observed only once. The ten largest clones capture less than 20% of the sample.

General conclusions and limits of the study: The quantity of clinical and demographic metadata differed by source and by participant and was supplied without curation.

Sequenced: peripheral blood. This receptor chain uses TRBV9 and TRBJ2-3; the best D guess is TRBD2, with 6 bases matching. The clonotype originates from a human donor in a cohort sampled during active COVID-19. The donor label of this sample is uncertain. The nucleotides are TGTGCCAGCAGCGTCGGGGGATCAGATACGCAGTATTTT. It specifies CASSVGGSDTQYF.